What follows are 28 T cell receptor beta chains derived from one specimen sequenced in a study of human T cells and chemical hapten exposure. As to time point: pre-sensitization, week 0. Treatment of the sample: therapeutic diphenylcyclopropenone sensitization with weekly scalp DPC. MiXCR, applied by TCRdb to the RACE reads, yields one record per CDR3 protein. The sample carries over 35,000 distinct CDR3 sequences, over 9.5% recorded once. This specimen consisted of whole blood, obtained in connection with sensitization to the hapten diphenylcyclopropenone (DPC). The receptors stem from a man between 25 and 39 years old with alopecia areata. Some clones in this sample may be carry-over from other donors' samples.

This clonotype was counted at least ten times. The chain recombines TRBV18 with TRBJ2-5; D remains unclear. V shed 3 bases and J shed 4 bases, with 6 bases lying between them. The CDR3 extends over 12 amino acids. Germline loops: CDR1 KGHSH, CDR2 LQKENI. The CDR3 protein is CASSPAAETQYF. DNA of the CDR3: TGTGCCAGCTCACCGGCAGCAGAGACCCAGTACTTC.

This clonotype has only a few counts. The chain couples TRBV12-3 or TRBV12-4 to TRBJ2-5, with a weak D call TRBD1 (6 bases). The CDR3 consists of 13 residues. The ends were cut back, 4 bases at V and 3 bases at J, with 9 bases in the middle. CDR3 sequence reads: CASSSRDKETQYF. The CDR3 region has the DNA TGTGCCAGCAGTTCTCGGGACAAAGAGACCCAGTACTTC.

This clonotype was detected ten times or more. The chain recombines TRBV9 with TRBJ2-7, with 7 bases that match TRBD1. Germline V gene sequence: CDR1 SGDLS, CDR2 YYNGEE. CDR3 length: 15 amino acids. V lost 2 bases to trimming and J lost 3 bases; unmatched junction nucleotides: 8. CDR3 protein: CASSVEPGQIYEQYF. CDR3 bases: TGTGCCAGCAGCGTTGAACCGGGACAGATCTACGAGCAGTACTTC.

In its sample, this clonotype was seen a few times. V gene TRBV28 combines with J gene TRBJ2-3; either TRBD1 or TRBD2 may supply D (5 bases each). Germline V CDR1 and CDR2: MDHEN, SYDVKM. Deletions cut 5 bases from V and 6 bases from J, with 18 bases between. This CDR3 has 15 amino acids. CDR3 sequence reads: CASSPAGPRGDTQYF. The DNA of the CDR3 is TGTGCCAGCAGTCCCGCAGGGCCGCGAGGGGATACGCAGTATTTT.

This clonotype was detected ten times or more. V usage is TRBV12-3 or TRBV12-4 and J usage is TRBJ2-7; D may be TRBD1 (6 bases). The V end lost 5 bases, the J end lost 7 bases, and 9 bases lay between the germline ends. The length of the CDR3 is 11 residues. The CDR3 DNA reads as TGTGCCAGCAGTATGGGGGCGGAGCAGTACGTC. This codes for CASSMGAEQYV.

The chain combines TRBV11-3 with TRBJ1-1; 7 positions agree with TRBD1. Germline V gene sequence: CDR1 SGHNT, CDR2 YENEEA. The CDR3 loop spans 16 amino acids. V shed 1 base, J shed 3 bases, and the junction held 8 bases outside the gene matches. The CDR3 sequence: CASSLGQTGRYTEAFF. CDR3 coding DNA: TGTGCCAGCAGCTTAGGACAGACAGGGCGTTACACTGAAGCTTTCTTT.

This clonotype occurred many times. This rearrangement joins TRBV9 to TRBJ2-7; D is unclear. Germline V lookup: CDR1 SGDLS, CDR2 YYNGEE. This CDR3 comprises 14 residues. V shed 1 base and J shed 0 bases, with 8 bases lying between them. CDR3 DNA sequence: TGTGCCAGCAGCGTACTTGCTGACTCCTACGAGCAGTACTTC. It yields the protein CASSVLADSYEQYF.

There are many counts of this clonotype. This chain uses TRBV28 with TRBJ2-7; 7 bases are shared with TRBD2. The junction had 1 base not matched to a gene; V was cut back by 1 base and J by 4 bases. Germline CDR1 reads MDHEN; CDR2 reads SYDVKM. CDR3 length equals 13 residues. The CDR3 coding sequence is TGTGCCAGCAGTTTATCGGGGGGTTACGAGCAGTACTTC. Amino acids: CASSLSGGYEQYF.

This clonotype showed up just a few times. This rearrangement joins TRBV6-6 to TRBJ1-4; D might be TRBD1 (5 bases). The length of the CDR3 is 14 residues. V was cut by 6 bases and J by 7 bases, with 15 bases left in between. CDR1 MNHNY and CDR2 SVGAGI come from the germline V gene (reference sequence). The CDR3 protein is CASSHQYRGEKLFF. CDR3 DNA: TGTGCCAGCAGCCATCAGTATAGGGGTGAAAAACTGTTTTTT.

There are a few counts of this clonotype. The chain couples TRBV11-2 to TRBJ1-1; TRBD1 matches 8 bases. V gave up 3 bases and J gave up 0 bases; unmatched junction bases: 0. Germline V CDR1 and CDR2: SGHAT, FQNNGV. The CDR3 totals 14 residues. The CDR3, as DNA: TGTGCCAGCAGCTTGACAGGGGTGAACACTGAAGCTTTCTTT. It translates to CASSLTGVNTEAFF.

This clonotype came up a few times. The chain recombines TRBV7-9 with TRBJ1-5, with 8 bases aligning to TRBD1. V trimming: 5 bases; J trimming: 0 bases; junction bases outside the gene matches: 9. This CDR3 is 17 amino acids long. The germline V gene has CDR1 SEHNR and CDR2 FQNEAQ (reference sequence). The CDR3, as DNA: TGTGCCAGCAGCCGACAGGGGTCCTCTTATAGCAATCAGCCCCAGCATTTT. Amino acids: CASSRQGSSYSNQPQHF.

The J gene is TRBJ1-5, the V gene TRBV7-2; no clear D gene. Trimming shortened V by 2 bases and J by 6 bases, and 11 bases separated the two germline ends. The CDR3 is 14 amino acids. The germline V gene has CDR1 SGHTA and CDR2 FQGNSA. This CDR3 reads CASSLIKGRQPQHF. In nucleotides, the CDR3 is TGTGCCAGCAGCTTAATCAAAGGTCGTCAGCCCCAGCATTTT.

J is TRBJ2-3 and V is TRBV10-3; D not certain. Germline assignment: CDR1 ENHRY and CDR2 SYGVKD. CDR3 length: 14 residues. The CDR3 DNA sequence: TGTGCGAGTCTTCTCGGGCAGGGCACAGATACGCAGTATTTT. This sequence encodes CASLLGQGTDTQYF.

This clonotype was counted a few times. The chain is built from TRBV10-3 and TRBJ1-1; 7 positions agree with TRBD1. Per the germline V gene, CDR1 is ENHRY and CDR2 is SYGVKD. Germline trimming cut 4 bases from V and 5 bases from J; bases unmatched to any gene: 4. The CDR3 consists of 13 residues. CDR3 protein: CAISVNRGTEAFF. CDR3 in DNA: TGTGCCATCAGTGTTAACAGGGGAACTGAAGCTTTCTTT.

This clonotype has at least ten counts. The chain recombines TRBV20-1 with TRBJ2-7; D not resolved. This CDR3 comprises 16 residues. Trimming pared 0 bases from V and 3 bases from J, leaving 18 bases between. Germline V gene sequence: CDR1 DFQATT, CDR2 SNEGSKA (reference sequence). CDR3 region: CSARDSGRYELYEQYF. The CDR3 nucleotides are TGCAGTGCTAGAGACTCAGGACGGTACGAGCTCTACGAGCAGTACTTC.

This clonotype was observed at least ten times. The CDR3 end shows no conserved phenylalanine or tryptophan, and so a read error is likely. The limits of the CDR3 on the DNA are not certain, so only TCRdb's listed CDR3 is given. This chain uses TRBV7-2 with TRBJ2-3; TRBD2 is the table's D call, not checked against the DNA. The CDR3 totals 9 residues, both ends included. The germline gives CDR1 SGHTA, CDR2 FQGNSA. The CDR3 reads CASSLGTNS.

Many counts were recorded for this clonotype. This sequence joins TRBV4-2 and TRBJ1-6; D gene ambiguous. V lost 0 bases, J lost 7 bases, and 7 bases lay in between. This CDR3 is 14 amino acids long. The germline CDR1 and CDR2 sequences are LGHNA and YNFKEQ. CDR3 sequence: CASSQENRNSPLHF. CDR3 in DNA: TGTGCCAGCAGCCAAGAGAACAGAAATTCACCCCTCCACTTT.

V gene TRBV12-3 or TRBV12-4 combines with J gene TRBJ2-2; unclear D gene. The length of the CDR3 is 16 residues. V lost 2 bases, J lost 0 bases, and 10 bases lay in between. CDR3: CASSLSGAANTGELFF. DNA of the CDR3: TGTGCCAGCAGTTTATCCGGCGCCGCGAACACCGGGGAGCTGTTTTTT.

This chain uses TRBV27 with TRBJ2-5, with TRBD2 identical over 9 bases. Per the germline V gene, CDR1 is MNHEY and CDR2 is SMNVEV (reference sequence). This CDR3 has 15 residues. V lost 2 bases to trimming and J lost 2 bases; unmatched junction nucleotides: 3. CDR3 amino acids: CASSLRLAGQETQYF. The CDR3 region has the DNA TGTGCCAGCAGTTTACGGCTAGCGGGACAAGAGACCCAGTACTTC.

The chain carries TRBV7-2 and TRBJ2-3; TRBD2 agrees at 7 bases. The CDR3 runs to 17 residues. Per the germline V gene, CDR1 is SGHTA and CDR2 is FQGNSA. The V gene end was trimmed by 5 bases and the J gene end by 2 bases; junction bases not matched to a gene: 13. CDR3 sequence (DNA): TGTGCCAGCAGCCTCCATGGGGCGGGAGTGGACACAGATACGCAGTATTTT. Protein product: CASSLHGAGVDTDTQYF.

This clonotype was seen a few times. The genes are TRBV29-1 and TRBJ2-1; 8 bases line up with TRBD2. The germline CDR1 and CDR2 sequences are SQVTM and ANQGSEA. The CDR3 is made up of 14 amino acids. V lost 4 bases and J lost 6; bases outside the gene matches: 8. The CDR3 protein is CSVGRSGSVNEQFF. The DNA for the CDR3 is TGCAGCGTTGGAAGGAGCGGGAGCGTCAATGAGCAGTTCTTC.

The chain recombines TRBV29-1 with TRBJ2-5; 8 bases fit TRBD2. Trimming at V came to 6 bases and at J to 5 bases, leaving 14 bases not matched to a gene. This CDR3 contains 15 residues. Germline V gene data show CDR1 as SQVTM and CDR2 as ANQGSEA. The CDR3 spells CSVGTSGSLSETQYF. CDR3 coding DNA: TGCAGCGTGGGGACGAGCGGGAGTCTGAGTGAGACCCAGTACTTC.

In DNA, the CDR3 is TGTGCCAGCAGCGTGGGTGATGGCACTGAAGCTTTCTTT. This gives the protein CASSVGDGTEAFF. This sequence joins TRBV9 and TRBJ1-1; D is uncertain. Germline CDR1 reads SGDLS; CDR2 reads YYNGEE. The CDR3 contains 13 residues. V shed 2 bases and J shed 4 bases, with 9 bases lying between them.

This clonotype came up many times. J is TRBJ2-7 and V is TRBV14, with D uncertain. V was cut by 0 bases and J by 4 bases, with 7 bases left in between. Germline CDR1 is SGHDN and CDR2 is FVKESK. The length of the CDR3 is 13 residues. Here the CDR3 reads CASSQDPEYEQYF. In DNA form, the CDR3 reads TGTGCCAGCAGCCAAGATCCGGAGTACGAGCAGTACTTC. Filled out from reference TRBV14 and TRBJ2-7, the complete variable domain reads EAGVTQFPSHSVIEKGQTVTLRCDPISGHDNLYWYRRVMGKEIKFLLHFVKESKQDESGMPNNRFLAERTGGTYSTLKVQPAELEDSGVYFCASSQDPEYEQYFGPGTRLTVT.

The CDR3 region has the DNA TGTGCCAGCAACTCTTATCGGGGTTTCGGCTACACCTTC. It encodes CASNSYRGFGYTF. The V and J genes are TRBV28 and TRBJ1-2; D ambiguous. The V end was cut by 7 bases, the J end by 8 bases, with 17 bases between. Looked up from germline, CDR1 is MDHEN and CDR2 is SYDVKM. The CDR3 spans 13 residues.

Many counts were recorded for this clonotype. This chain links TRBV29-1 with TRBJ1-1; no clear D gene. Germline values: CDR1 SQVTM, CDR2 ANQGSEA. The CDR3 length is 12 residues. Trimming removed 4 bases at V and 1 base at J, with 7 bases between. CDR3 region: CSVGVRNTEAFF. The DNA for the CDR3 is TGCAGCGTTGGTGTCCGGAACACTGAAGCTTTCTTT.

The chain is built from TRBV6-5 and TRBJ2-3; 8 bases match TRBD1. This CDR3 spans 15 amino acids. Per germline, CDR1 MNHEY and CDR2 SVGAGI. Losses at the gene ends were 6 bases for V and 1 base for J; bases not matched to a gene: 6. The CDR3, as DNA: TGTGCCAGCAGGGACGGACAGGGCGGCACAGATACGCAGTATTTT. Translation gives CASRDGQGGTDTQYF.

This clonotype was seen repeatedly, ten times or more. The chain is built from TRBV7-2 and TRBJ1-4; the D is unclear. CDR1 and CDR2 (germline): SGHTA, FQGNSA. The CDR3 contains 13 residues. The V end was cut by 2 bases, the J end by 7 bases, with 8 bases between. The CDR3 here is CASSLNIVEKLFF. The CDR3 DNA sequence: TGTGCCAGCAGCTTAAACATAGTTGAAAAACTGTTTTTT.